The rows below give T cell receptor beta chains drawn from one sample of a study of post-analysis software for immune sequencing data. TCRdb ran MiXCR on the PCR reads and lists one entry per CDR3 protein. The table has 750,000 to 950,000 distinct CDR3 sequences, roughly 58% seen once. Sequences were obtained from blood. These TCRs come from a girl under 18 with multiple sclerosis. CDR3s include the opening cysteine and the closing phenylalanine or tryptophan. D genes are given only for firm matches. Not every row has a clone size; where given, it reads once, few, many or a size class.

clone size,J gene,D gene,V gene,CDR3 DNA,CDR3 protein
few,TRBJ2-1,-,TRBV15,TGTGCCACCAGAAAGGCACAGAGGGGCGATGAGCAGTTCTTC,CATRKAQRGDEQFF
few,TRBJ2-3,-,TRBV11-2,TGTGCCAGCAGCTTTTTGGGGGCTTCGATCACAGATACGCAGTATTTT,CASSFLGASITDTQYF
once,TRBJ2-7,-,TRBV5-1,TGCGCCAGCAGCGGCAGTGTGGGCCCCAACGAGCAGTACTTC,CASSGSVGPNEQYF
few,TRBJ2-1,-,TRBV9,TGTGCCAGCAGCGTAGAAGGTAAACCCCTCTACAATGAGCAGTTCTTC,CASSVEGKPLYNEQFF
-,TRBJ1-1,-,TRBV25-1,TGTGCCAGCACTCCAAGAGCCTTATGGGGGAACACTGAAGCTTTCTTT,CASTPRALWGNTEAFF
-,TRBJ2-1,-,TRBV19,TGTGCCAGTAATCACTGGGCTCTCAGCTCCTACAATGAGCAGTTCTTC,CASNHWALSSYNEQFF
-,TRBJ2-1,TRBD2,TRBV29-1,TGCAGCGTAAGCCTAGCGGATTACAATGAGCAGTTCTTC,CSVSLADYNEQFF
-,TRBJ2-7,-,TRBV4-1,TGCGCCAGCAGCCCGACCGTGGACTTCCCCCTCGAGCAGTACTTC,CASSPTVDFPLEQYF
-,TRBJ2-1,TRBD1,TRBV12-3/TRBV12-4,TGTGCCAGCAGTTACGGGACAGGGGACTACAATGAGCAGTTCTTC,CASSYGTGDYNEQFF
-,TRBJ1-2,TRBD1,TRBV7-8,TGTGCCAGCAGCCGAAGACCCCTGCAGGGGGACAGGGTGAGGTATCGCTACACCTTC,CASSRRPLQGDRVRYRYTF
once,TRBJ2-1,-,TRBV4-1,TGCGCCAGCAGCCCCTCGCGCGGGGGCGATGAGCAGTTCTTC,CASSPSRGGDEQFF
-,TRBJ2-7,TRBD2,TRBV29-1,TGCAGCGTTGATTTAGCGGGGGAGCAGTACTTC,CSVDLAGEQYF
once,TRBJ1-2,-,TRBV10-3,TGTGCCATCGCAGCTACCCTTGGGTATGGCTACACCTTC,CAIAATLGYGYTF
-,TRBJ1-5,-,TRBV7-8,TGTGCCAGCAGCTCCCCGCGAGGGGAAGGGGGTCAGCCCCAGCATTTT,CASSSPRGEGGQPQHF
few,TRBJ2-5,TRBD2,TRBV7-8,TGTGCCAGCAGCTCGGGACTAGCGGAGTTACGAATTCAAGAGACCCAGTACTTC,CASSSGLAELRIQETQYF
-,TRBJ2-7,-,TRBV6-1,TGTGCCACACTGGGGATTATGGGCTCCTACGAGCAGTACTTC,CATLGIMGSYEQYF
-,TRBJ2-7,TRBD2,TRBV7-9,TGTGCCAGCAGCTTAAGGTCTAGCGGGCACTACGAGCAGTACTTC,CASSLRSSGHYEQYF
-,TRBJ2-5,-,TRBV5-1,TGCGCCAGCAGCCCCTCCCTTGGGGGGGGCGGTTTTTCAGGAGAGACCCAGTACTTC,CASSPSLGGGGFSGETQYF
-,TRBJ2-7,TRBD2,TRBV25-1,TGTGCCAGCAGTCCAAGGCTAGCGGCTTACAATGAGCAGTACTTC,CASSPRLAAYNEQYF
once,TRBJ1-2,-,TRBV4-1,TGCGCCAGCAGCCAAGAGTTAGGGGTGGTAGCTGGCTACACCTTC,CASSQELGVVAGYTF
-,TRBJ2-7,-,TRBV5-5,TGTGCCAGCAGCTTGTTGCCGACGCAAAGCGAGCAGTACTTC,CASSLLPTQSEQYF
-,TRBJ1-4,-,TRBV20-1,TGCAGTGCTCGGGACACCTTCAAAGAAAAACTGTTTTTT,CSARDTFKEKLFF
few,TRBJ2-3,TRBD2,TRBV6-5,TGTGCCAGCACCCGAGGGGCGGGAGGCACAGATACGCAGTATTTT,CASTRGAGGTDTQYF
-,TRBJ2-7,TRBD1,TRBV5-1,TGCGCCAGCAGCTTAAATTTTGCCGGGACAGGGGGGAACGAGCAGTACTTC,CASSLNFAGTGGNEQYF
-,TRBJ2-5,-,TRBV3-1,TGTGCCAGCAGCCAAGTCCCTTTTTTAACCCAGTACTTC,CASSQVPFLTQYF
-,TRBJ2-1,-,TRBV12-3/TRBV12-4,TGTGCCAGCACCTTCAGGGTAGAAGACAATGAGCAGTTCTTC,CASTFRVEDNEQFF
-,TRBJ2-1,-,TRBV29-1,TGCAGCGTTTCTAGCGCTGTGGGCAATGAGCAGTTCTTC,CSVSSAVGNEQFF
-,TRBJ2-7,-,TRBV20-1,TGCAGTGCTAGTCAGGGAAACTACGAGCAGTACTTC,CSASQGNYEQYF
few,TRBJ2-6,-,TRBV29-1,TGCAGCGTTGAAGACAGCTCTGGGGCCAACGTCCTGACTTTC,CSVEDSSGANVLTF
-,TRBJ2-1,TRBD2,TRBV20-1,TGCAGTGGCTATGCGCCGGGACTAGGTCCAGTTGAGCAGTTCTTC,CSGYAPGLGPVEQFF
-,TRBJ2-1,-,TRBV29-1,TGCAGCGTTGGGGGTTTCTATGAGCAGTTCTTC,CSVGGFYEQFF
once,TRBJ2-7,TRBD2,TRBV4-3,TGCGCCAGCAGCGAAGGACTAGCGGGGGGCTCCTACGAGCAGTACTTC,CASSEGLAGGSYEQYF
-,TRBJ2-2,-,TRBV2,TGTGCCAGCAGTGTAAGGAACGGGAGCCGAACCGGGGAGCTGTTTTTT,CASSVRNGSRTGELFF
-,TRBJ2-5,-,TRBV20-1,TGCAGTGCAAAACATGGGGAGACCCAGTACTTC,CSAKHGETQYF
-,TRBJ2-5,TRBD1,TRBV11-1,TGTGCCAGCAGCTCCGGGACAGGGCTATTGGAGACCCAGTACTTC,CASSSGTGLLETQYF
-,TRBJ1-1,TRBD1,TRBV11-2,TGTGCCAGCAGCTTACGGGACAGGGTGGGGACTGAAGCTTTCTTT,CASSLRDRVGTEAFF
few,TRBJ2-2,-,TRBV5-1,TGCGCCAGCCTAGGAGCGGGGAACACCGGGGAGCTGTTTTTT,CASLGAGNTGELFF
-,TRBJ2-7,-,TRBV29-1,TGCAGCGTGGGGGTGGCGGGTCAGCACTACGAGCAGTACTTC,CSVGVAGQHYEQYF
-,TRBJ2-7,TRBD2,TRBV4-2,TGTGCCAGCAGCCAACTACTAGCGGGGGGGACTTACGAGCAGTACTTC,CASSQLLAGGTYEQYF
few,TRBJ2-7,-,TRBV11-2,TGTGCCAGCAGCTCCACGATGCTATACGAGCAGTACTTC,CASSSTMLYEQYF